Presented here are 5 T cell receptor beta chains from one specimen sequenced in a study of cytomegalovirus exposure and HLA in healthy donors. The primer mix had 60 Vbeta and 13 Jbeta primers. Here immunoSEQ multiplex PCR was the method, and the copy in TCRdb shows in-frame clones only, minus some. The sample carries 150,000 to 200,000 clones, around 80% recorded once. Material for sequencing was PBMCs. Receptors were obtained from a male donor in good health and CMV-seropositive.

V is TRBV10-3 and J is TRBJ2-1, with a tentative D call TRBD2 (6 bases). Trimming took off 0 bases at V and 0 bases at J, with 12 bases between the two ends. Germline loops: CDR1 ENHRY, CDR2 SYGVKD. There are 17 residues in the CDR3. The CDR3 is CAISESFSGGSYNEQFF. In nucleotides, the CDR3 is TGTGCCATCAGTGAGTCCTTTAGCGGAGGCTCCTACAATGAGCAGTTCTTC.

J is TRBJ2-2 and V is TRBV19, with D tentatively TRBD2 (5 bases). V shed 7 bases and J shed 4 bases, with 13 bases lying between them. The CDR3 runs to 14 residues. CDR1 and CDR2 (germline): LNHDA, SQIVND (reference sequence). The CDR3 region is CASTFSGFTGELFF. The CDR3 nucleotides are TGTGCCAGTACGTTCTCGGGGTTCACCGGGGAGCTGTTTTTT.

This clone has just a few counts. V gene TRBV4-2 combines with J gene TRBJ1-3, with 10 bases matching TRBD1. The CDR3 runs to 16 residues. V lost 1 base, J lost 3 bases, and 3 bases stayed unmatched. Germline V gene sequence: CDR1 LGHNA, CDR2 YNFKEQ. DNA of the CDR3: TGTGCCAGCAGCCAAGCCGGACAGGGGGTTGGAAACACCATATATTTT. This sequence encodes CASSQAGQGVGNTIYF.

The chain carries TRBV7-8 and TRBJ2-1; D not resolved. Germline values: CDR1 SGHVS, CDR2 FQNEAQ. This CDR3 is 12 amino acids long. V was shortened by 1 base and J by 15 bases, with 13 bases between the two germline ends. The CDR3 nucleotides are TGTGCCAGCAGCTTAGACTCGCCCGGGTGGTTCTTC. The encoded protein is CASSLDSPGWFF.

The chain carries TRBV28 and TRBJ2-7; perhaps TRBD1 as D (6 bases). CDR1 and CDR2 (germline): MDHEN, SYDVKM. Trimming shortened V by 6 bases and J by 7 bases, and 19 bases separated the two germline ends. The CDR3 is made up of 14 amino acids. CDR3 protein: CASSETTGSREQYF. The DNA for the CDR3 is TGTGCCAGCAGCGAAACAACAGGGTCGCGGGAGCAGTACTTC.